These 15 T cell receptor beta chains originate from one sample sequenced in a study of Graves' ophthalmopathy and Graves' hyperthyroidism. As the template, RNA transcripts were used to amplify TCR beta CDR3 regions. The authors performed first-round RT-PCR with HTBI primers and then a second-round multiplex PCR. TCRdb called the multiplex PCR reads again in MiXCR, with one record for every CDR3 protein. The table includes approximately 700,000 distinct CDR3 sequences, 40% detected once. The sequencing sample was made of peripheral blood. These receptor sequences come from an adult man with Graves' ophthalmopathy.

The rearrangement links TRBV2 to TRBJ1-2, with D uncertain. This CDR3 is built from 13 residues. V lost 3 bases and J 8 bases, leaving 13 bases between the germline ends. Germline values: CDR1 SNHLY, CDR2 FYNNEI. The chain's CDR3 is CASSDGGEPGYTF. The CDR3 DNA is TGTGCCAGCAGTGATGGCGGGGAGCCGGGCTACACCTTC.

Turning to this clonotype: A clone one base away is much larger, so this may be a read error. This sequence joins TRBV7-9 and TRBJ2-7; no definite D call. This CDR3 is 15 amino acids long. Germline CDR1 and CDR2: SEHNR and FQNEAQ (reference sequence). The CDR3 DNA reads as TGTGCCAGCAGCCCATCCCCCGACTCGACCTACGGGCAGTACTTC. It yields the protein CASSPSPDSTYGQYF.

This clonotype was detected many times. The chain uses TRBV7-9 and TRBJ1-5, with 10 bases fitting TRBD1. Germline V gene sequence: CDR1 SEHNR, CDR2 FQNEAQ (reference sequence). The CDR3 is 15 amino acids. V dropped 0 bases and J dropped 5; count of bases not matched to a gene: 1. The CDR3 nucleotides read TGTGCCAGCAGCTTAGCCGGGACAGGGGATCAGCCCCAGCATTTT. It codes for CASSLAGTGDQPQHF.

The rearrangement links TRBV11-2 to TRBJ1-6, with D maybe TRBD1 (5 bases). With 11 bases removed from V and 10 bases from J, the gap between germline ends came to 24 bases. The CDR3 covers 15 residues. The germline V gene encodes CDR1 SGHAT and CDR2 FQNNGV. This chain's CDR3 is CAWSGAWERGSPLHF. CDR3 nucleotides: TGTGCCTGGAGTGGGGCGTGGGAACGGGGCTCACCCCTCCACTTT.

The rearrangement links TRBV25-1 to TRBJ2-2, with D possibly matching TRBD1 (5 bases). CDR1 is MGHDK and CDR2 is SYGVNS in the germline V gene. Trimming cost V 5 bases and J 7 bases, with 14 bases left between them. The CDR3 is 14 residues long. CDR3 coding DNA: TGTGCCAGCAGTTTACAGGAGTTTGTCGGGGAGCTGTTTTTT. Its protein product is CASSLQEFVGELFF. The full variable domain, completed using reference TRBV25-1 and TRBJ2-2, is EADIYQTPRYLVIGTGKKITLECSQTMGHDKMYWYQQDPGMELHLIHYSYGVNSTEKGDLSSESTVSRIRTEHFPLTLESARPSHTSQYLCASSLQEFVGELFFGEGSRLTVL.

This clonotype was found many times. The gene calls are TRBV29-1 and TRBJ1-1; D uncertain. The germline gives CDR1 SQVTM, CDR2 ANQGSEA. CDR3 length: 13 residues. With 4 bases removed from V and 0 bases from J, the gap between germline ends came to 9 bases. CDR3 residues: CSVAWTVNTEAFF. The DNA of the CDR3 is TGCAGCGTTGCTTGGACTGTGAACACTGAAGCTTTCTTT.

The CDR3 DNA follows: TGTGCCAGCCCCTTTAGAAGCTCCTATAATTCACCCCTCCACTTT. Translation gives CASPFRSSYNSPLHF. The chain carries TRBV19 and TRBJ1-6; D not certain. The CDR3 consists of 15 residues. Germline CDR1 reads LNHDA; CDR2 reads SQIVND (reference sequence). V was shortened by 9 bases and J by 0 bases, with 12 bases between the two germline ends.

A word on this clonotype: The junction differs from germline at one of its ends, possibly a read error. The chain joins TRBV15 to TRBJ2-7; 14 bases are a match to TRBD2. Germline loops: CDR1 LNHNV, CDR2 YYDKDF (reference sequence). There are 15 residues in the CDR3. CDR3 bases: TGTGCTACCAGCCGCGGGACTAGCGGGAGTTACAAGCAGTACTTC. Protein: CATSRGTSGSYKQYF.

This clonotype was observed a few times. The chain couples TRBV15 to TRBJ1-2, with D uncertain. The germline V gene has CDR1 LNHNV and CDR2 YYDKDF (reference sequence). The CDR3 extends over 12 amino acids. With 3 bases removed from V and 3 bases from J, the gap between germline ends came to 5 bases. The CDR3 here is CATSRADYGYTF. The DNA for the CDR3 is TGTGCCACCAGCAGGGCGGACTATGGCTACACCTTC.

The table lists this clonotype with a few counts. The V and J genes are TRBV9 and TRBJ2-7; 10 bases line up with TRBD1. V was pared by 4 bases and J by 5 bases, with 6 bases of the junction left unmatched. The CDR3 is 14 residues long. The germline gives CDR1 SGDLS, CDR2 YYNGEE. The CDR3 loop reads CASSSGTGAHEQYF. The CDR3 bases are TGTGCCAGCAGCTCCGGGACAGGGGCCCACGAGCAGTACTTC. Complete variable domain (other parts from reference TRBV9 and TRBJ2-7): DSGVTQTPKHLITATGQRVTLRCSPRSGDLSVYWYQQSLDQGLQFLIQYYNGEERAKGNILERFSAQQFPDLHSELNLSSLELGDSALYFCASSSGTGAHEQYFGPGTRLTVT.

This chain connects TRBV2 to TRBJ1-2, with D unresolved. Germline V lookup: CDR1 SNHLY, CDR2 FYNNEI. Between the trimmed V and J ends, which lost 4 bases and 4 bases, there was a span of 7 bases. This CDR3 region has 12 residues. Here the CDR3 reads CASSASPYGYTF. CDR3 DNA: TGTGCCAGCAGTGCTAGCCCCTATGGCTACACCTTC.

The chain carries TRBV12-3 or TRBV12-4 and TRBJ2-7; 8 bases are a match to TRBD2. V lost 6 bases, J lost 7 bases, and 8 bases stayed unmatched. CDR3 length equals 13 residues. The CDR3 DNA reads TGTGCCAGCAGAGAACGGGCTAGCGGGGAGCAGTACTTC. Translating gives CASRERASGEQYF.

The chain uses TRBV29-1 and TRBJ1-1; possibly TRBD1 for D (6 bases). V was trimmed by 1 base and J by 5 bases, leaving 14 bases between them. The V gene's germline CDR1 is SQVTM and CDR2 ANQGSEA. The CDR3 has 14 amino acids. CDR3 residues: CSVEVLQGKTEAFF. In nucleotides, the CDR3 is TGCAGCGTTGAAGTTTTGCAGGGGAAAACTGAAGCTTTCTTT.

This CDR3 reads CSARVLTF. The CDR3 DNA sequence: TGCAGTGCTAGAGTCCTGACTTTC. The rearrangement joins TRBV20-1 to TRBJ2-6, with D unresolved. The germline V and J ends were trimmed by 1 base and 14 bases, with 0 bases remaining between them. CDR1 and CDR2 from the germline V gene are DFQATT and SNEGSKA (reference sequence). The CDR3 is 8 residues long.

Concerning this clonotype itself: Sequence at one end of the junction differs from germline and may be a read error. CDR3 protein: CASSLGGLGQLQHF. As DNA, the CDR3 is TGTGCCAGCAGCTTAGGTGGCCTGGGCCAGCTCCAGCATTTT. V gene TRBV7-2 combines with J gene TRBJ1-5; D gene unclear. CDR1 is SGHTA and CDR2 is FQGNSA in the germline V gene. This CDR3 has 14 amino acids.